This T cell receptor (beta chain) derives from a study of early T cells in non-severe SARS-CoV-2 infection. Study overall: Bulk RNA isolated from unsorted whole blood underwent sequencing; chains were not paired. Whole-study findings and limits: Matching against VDJdb likely underestimated virus-specific expansions, favoring anti-spike CD8.

CDR3 length: 15 residues. V lost 0 bases and J 7 bases, leaving 15 bases between the germline ends. Germline-derived CDR1 and CDR2 are DFQATT and SNEGSKA (reference sequence). Individual cDNA molecules received unique molecular identifiers during library preparation. Each CDR3 protein gets one entry after TCRdb re-called the 5' RACE reads with MiXCR. Among 75,000 to 100,000 distinct CDR3 sequences listed, roughly 15% were seen once. This clonotype was counted a few times. Its antigen is unknown. The chain uses TRBV20-1 and TRBJ1-4; possibly TRBD1 for D (5 bases). The receptor's source is an adult who was a healthcare worker with PCR-confirmed SARS-CoV-2 infection or an uninfected control (not recorded which). The sample comprised whole blood. CDR3 amino acids: CSARDLRDLTEKLFF. The CDR3 DNA follows: TGCAGTGCTAGAGATTTGCGGGACCTGACTGAAAAACTGTTTTTT.